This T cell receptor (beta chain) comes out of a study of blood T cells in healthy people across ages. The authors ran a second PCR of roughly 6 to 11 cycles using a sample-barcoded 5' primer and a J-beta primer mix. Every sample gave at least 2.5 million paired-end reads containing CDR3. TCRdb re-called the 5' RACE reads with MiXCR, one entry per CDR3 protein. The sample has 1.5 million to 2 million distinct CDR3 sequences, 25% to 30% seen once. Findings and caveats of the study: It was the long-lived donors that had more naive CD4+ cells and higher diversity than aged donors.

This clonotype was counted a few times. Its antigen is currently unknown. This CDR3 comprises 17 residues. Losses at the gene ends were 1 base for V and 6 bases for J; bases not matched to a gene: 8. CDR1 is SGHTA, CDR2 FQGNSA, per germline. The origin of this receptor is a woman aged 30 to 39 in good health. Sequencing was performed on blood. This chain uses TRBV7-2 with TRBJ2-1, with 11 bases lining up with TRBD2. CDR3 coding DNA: TGTGCCAGCAGCTTAGATCGTATAGCGGGAGGGATCAATGAGCAGTTCTTC. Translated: CASSLDRIAGGINEQFF.